The 32 T cell receptor beta chains in this list originate from one sample, sequenced in a study of T cells after yellow fever vaccination. A single record per CDR3 protein comes from TCRdb applying MiXCR to the 5' RACE reads. The table has just over 300,000 distinct CDR3 sequences, approximately 3.8% seen once. The material sequenced was PBMCs, taken on the day of the yellow fever booster vaccination. These TCRs come from a young man who received the YFV17D yellow fever vaccine.

At least ten counts were recorded for this clonotype. The gene calls are TRBV6-6 and TRBJ1-1; possibly TRBD1 for D (5 bases). The V gene lost 5 bases and the J gene lost 3 bases, with 16 bases spanning the gap. This CDR3 is 15 amino acids long. CDR1 and CDR2 from the germline V gene are MNHNY and SVGAGI (reference sequence). The CDR3 is CASSDPGNVDTEAFF. The DNA for the CDR3 is TGTGCCAGCAGTGACCCAGGGAATGTCGACACTGAAGCTTTCTTT.

The DNA for the CDR3 is TGTGCCACCAGCAGAGATCACCGGAATGAGCAGTTCTTC. It specifies CATSRDHRNEQFF. V usage is TRBV15 and J usage is TRBJ2-1, with D unclear. This CDR3 spans 13 amino acids. V was shortened by 0 bases and J by 7 bases, with 7 bases between the two germline ends. Looked up from germline, CDR1 is LNHNV and CDR2 is YYDKDF (reference sequence).

The DNA for the CDR3 is TGTGCCAGCAGGCTTGGATGGGGGGGCTCCTACAATGAGCAGTTCTTC. Protein sequence: CASRLGWGGSYNEQFF. The chain carries TRBV7-9 and TRBJ2-1, with 7 positions matching TRBD2. The V and J ends lost 6 bases and 0 bases, in that order; junction bases with no gene match: 8. Germline V CDR1 and CDR2: SEHNR, FQNEAQ (reference sequence). The CDR3 is 16 residues long.

This clonotype was counted at least ten times. In DNA form, the CDR3 reads TGCGCCAGCAGCCTCGACCCGACAGGGAACAATGAGCAGTTCTTC. Translated, it gives CASSLDPTGNNEQFF. This rearrangement joins TRBV5-1 to TRBJ2-1, with TRBD1 identical over 7 bases. V dropped 4 bases and J dropped 5; count of bases not matched to a gene: 9. The CDR3 spans 15 residues. Germline V gene sequence: CDR1 SGHRS, CDR2 YFSETQ.

This clonotype was seen many times. This rearrangement joins TRBV6-2 or TRBV6-3 to TRBJ2-7; a weak D match, TRBD1 (5 bases). Germline loops: CDR1 MNHEY, CDR2 SVGEGT. V gave up 2 bases and J gave up 3 bases, with 5 bases separating them. This CDR3 is built from 12 residues. Here the CDR3 DNA reads TGTGCCAGCAGTTACCAGGGCTACGAGCAGTACGTC. Protein: CASSYQGYEQYV.

This clonotype was counted at least ten times. This rearrangement joins TRBV9 to TRBJ2-4; 9 bases are a match to TRBD2. V was pared by 0 bases and J by 8 bases, with 12 bases of the junction left unmatched. This CDR3 spans 17 amino acids. Germline values: CDR1 SGDLS, CDR2 YYNGEE. The CDR3 protein is CASSVGGGEGTGDIQYF. The CDR3 nucleotides read TGTGCCAGCAGCGTAGGCGGGGGGGAAGGGACCGGCGACATTCAGTACTTC.

This clonotype turned up a few times. V gene TRBV5-8 combines with J gene TRBJ2-7, with TRBD1 matching 7 bases. V was clipped by 5 bases and J by 3 bases; unmatched bases: 2. The CDR3 is 12 amino acids. Germline CDR1 reads SGHTS; CDR2 reads YDEGEE. In nucleotides, the CDR3 is TGTGCCAGCAGACGGGACAGCTACGAGCAGTACTTC. This codes for CASRRDSYEQYF.

This clonotype appeared a few times. This chain connects TRBV6-5 to TRBJ2-7; 8 bases line up with TRBD1. Per the germline V gene, CDR1 is MNHEY and CDR2 is SVGAGI. The CDR3 is made up of 16 amino acids. The V segment lost 2 bases and the J segment 5 bases; nucleotides outside the gene matches: 11. CDR3 DNA: TGTGCCAGCAGTTACGGGCAGGGGGCATCCAACGACGAGCAGTACTTC. Translation: CASSYGQGASNDEQYF.

This clonotype was recorded at least ten times. The chain's CDR3 is CASSLSGRLSNQPQHF. The CDR3 bases are TGTGCCAGCAGCTTGTCCGGACGACTTAGCAATCAGCCCCAGCATTTT. The V and J genes are TRBV5-6 and TRBJ1-5; D unclear. CDR1 and CDR2 from the germline V gene are SGHDT and YYEEEE. CDR3 length equals 16 residues. V was cut by 1 base and J by 0 bases, with 11 bases left in between.

This clonotype was detected only a few times. The CDR3 DNA reads TGCAGTGCCGAAAGGGACCCCAACACCGGGGAGCTGTTTTTT. It encodes CSAERDPNTGELFF. The genes are TRBV20-1 and TRBJ2-2; the D call may be TRBD1 or TRBD2 (5 bases each). The germline V and J ends were trimmed by 6 bases and 2 bases, with 13 bases remaining between them. The CDR3 has 14 amino acids. Germline CDR1 reads DFQATT; CDR2 reads SNEGSKA (reference sequence).

This clonotype was seen more than once but under ten times. The chain employs TRBV5-6 and TRBJ2-3; D not certain. Trimming took 4 bases from V and 6 from J, leaving 12 bases between them. Germline CDR1 reads SGHDT; CDR2 reads YYEEEE. The CDR3 contains 13 residues. DNA of the CDR3: TGTGCCAGCAGCCGGCGAATCGAGGATACGCAGTATTTT. Translating it yields CASSRRIEDTQYF.

V usage is TRBV6-5 and J usage is TRBJ2-1; D not resolved. The germline V and J ends were trimmed by 5 bases and 7 bases, with 6 bases remaining between them. The CDR3 runs to 11 residues. Germline-derived CDR1 and CDR2 are MNHEY and SVGAGI. The CDR3 protein is CASSRWNEQFF. CDR3 bases: TGTGCCAGCAGTCGCTGGAATGAGCAGTTCTTC.

This clonotype was recorded many times. The rearrangement uses TRBV10-3 and TRBJ1-2, with D uncertain. Germline V gives CDR1 ENHRY, CDR2 SYGVKD. V was clipped by 0 bases and J by 6 bases, with 8 bases between them. The CDR3 loop spans 13 amino acids. The CDR3 loop reads CAISESIEDGYTF. The CDR3 nucleotides are TGTGCCATCAGTGAGTCGATAGAGGATGGCTACACCTTC.

This clonotype was recorded at least ten times. The chain carries TRBV5-1 and TRBJ1-1, with D possibly being TRBD1 (5 bases). The CDR3 has 17 residues. Germline CDR1 and CDR2: SGHRS and YFSETQ. With 0 bases removed from V and 4 bases from J, the gap between germline ends came to 19 bases. The CDR3 protein is CASSLDPGNFGATEAFF. CDR3 bases: TGCGCCAGCAGCTTGGACCCGGGAAACTTTGGGGCCACTGAAGCTTTCTTT.

The J gene is TRBJ2-7, the V gene TRBV11-2; D may match TRBD1 or TRBD2 (7 bases each). CDR3 size: 15 residues. The V gene lost 5 bases and the J gene lost 1 base, with 15 bases spanning the gap. CDR1 and CDR2 (germline): SGHAT, FQNNGV. DNA of the CDR3: TGTGCCAGCAGCCAAGCGGGACAGCCATCCTACGAGCAGTACTTC. This encodes CASSQAGQPSYEQYF.

The V and J genes are TRBV4-3 and TRBJ1-1; unclear D gene. The CDR3 consists of 14 residues. Germline V gene data show CDR1 as LGHNA and CDR2 as YSLEER. V was cut by 4 bases and J by 0 bases, with 9 bases left in between. The CDR3 loop is CASSPNPVNTEAFF. DNA for the CDR3: TGCGCCAGCAGCCCCAACCCGGTGAACACTGAAGCTTTCTTT.

This clonotype appeared many times. The rearrangement links TRBV20-1 to TRBJ2-7; D remains ambiguous. V lost 0 bases and J 1 base, leaving 10 bases between the germline ends. The CDR3 sequence is 14 residues long. Germline CDR1 and CDR2: DFQATT and SNEGSKA (reference sequence). In nucleotides, the CDR3 is TGCAGTGCTAGAGATCCGGCGCATTCCTACGAGCAGTACTTC. Translation gives CSARDPAHSYEQYF.

This clonotype was seen ten or more times. This chain joins TRBV7-2 and TRBJ2-3, with 10 bases identical to TRBD2. The trim removed 4 bases at V and 7 bases at J, leaving 11 bases unmatched. Germline values: CDR1 SGHTA, CDR2 FQGNSA. The CDR3 is 16 residues long. This CDR3 is CASSSRSGGAGHTQYF. As DNA, the CDR3 is TGTGCCAGCAGCTCCCGCAGCGGGGGGGCCGGTCATACGCAGTATTTT.

This chain joins TRBV7-9 and TRBJ2-1; D unresolved. V gave up 5 bases and J gave up 8 bases, with 10 bases separating them. This CDR3 has 12 amino acids. The V gene's germline CDR1 is SEHNR and CDR2 FQNEAQ (reference sequence). CDR3 DNA sequence: TGTGCCAGCAGCCCGGCTGGGGATGAGCAGTTCTTC. It translates to CASSPAGDEQFF.

This rearrangement joins TRBV7-8 to TRBJ1-2; the D is unclear. CDR3 size: 15 residues. Germline CDR1 is SGHVS and CDR2 is FQNEAQ. V lost 5 bases to trimming and J lost 8 bases, with 21 bases between them. The CDR3 coding sequence is TGTGCCAGCAGCCCACGGACCCTCTCCAAAGAGGGCTACACCTTC. It translates to CASSPRTLSKEGYTF. Combining the CDR3 with reference TRBV7-8 and TRBJ1-2 gives the whole variable domain GAGVSQSPRYKVAKRGQDVALRCDPISGHVSLFWYQQALGQGPEFLTYFQNEAQLDKSGLPSDRFFAERPEGSVSTLKIQRTQQEDSAVYLCASSPRTLSKEGYTFGSGTRLTVV.

This clonotype was picked up many times. The V and J genes are TRBV7-9 and TRBJ2-5; tentative D call: TRBD2 (5 bases). The CDR3 loop spans 13 amino acids. Looked up from germline, CDR1 is SEHNR and CDR2 is FQNEAQ (reference sequence). V dropped 4 bases and J dropped 5 bases, with 11 bases sitting between them. This CDR3 reads CASSSNPGETQYF. The CDR3 region has the DNA TGTGCCAGCAGCTCCAACCCGGGGGAGACCCAGTACTTC.

This clonotype showed up many times. This rearrangement joins TRBV6-5 to TRBJ2-5; 9 positions agree with TRBD1. CDR3 length equals 14 residues. V shed 4 bases, J shed 5 bases, and the junction held 5 bases outside the gene matches. Germline lookup yields CDR1 MNHEY and CDR2 SVGAGI. CDR3 coding DNA: TGTGCCAGCAGTTTCCTTGACAGGGGGGAGACCCAGTACTTC. Translating it yields CASSFLDRGETQYF.

This clonotype occurred many times. The J gene is TRBJ2-5, the V gene TRBV5-1; D is undetermined. The CDR3 spans 13 residues. The ends were cut back, 0 bases at V and 4 bases at J, with 7 bases in the middle. Germline V gene sequence: CDR1 SGHRS, CDR2 YFSETQ. CDR3 region: CASSLGARETQYF. The CDR3 DNA sequence: TGCGCCAGCAGCTTGGGCGCGCGAGAGACCCAGTACTTC. The complete variable domain, with remaining parts taken from reference TRBV5-1 and TRBJ2-5, reads KAGVTQTPRYLIKTRGQQVTLSCSPISGHRSVSWYQQTPGQGLQFLFEYFSETQRNKGNFPGRFSGRQFSNSRSEMNVSTLELGDSALYLCASSLGARETQYFGPGTRLLVL.

This clonotype was seen only a few times. V usage is TRBV4-3 and J usage is TRBJ2-5, with 10 bases aligning to TRBD1. Trimming cost V 1 base and J 2 bases; bases outside gene matches: 10. Germline V CDR1 and CDR2: LGHNA, YSLEER. This CDR3 comprises 18 residues. The CDR3: CASSQGGPGQGTQETQYF. The CDR3 nucleotides are TGCGCCAGCAGCCAAGGTGGGCCGGGACAGGGGACTCAAGAGACCCAGTACTTC.

This clonotype has ten or more counts. The J gene is TRBJ1-5, the V gene TRBV4-3, with D possibly matching TRBD1 (6 bases). The CDR3 spans 16 residues. CDR1 is LGHNA, CDR2 YSLEER, per germline. V was clipped by 4 bases and J by 6 bases, with 19 bases between them. The CDR3 nucleotides read TGCGCCAGCAGCCCCAAAGAGTCCGACAGGATTCAGCCCCAGCATTTT. This translates into CASSPKESDRIQPQHF.

This clonotype was seen ten or more times. The chain carries TRBV11-2 and TRBJ2-7, with a possible D match to TRBD1 (6 bases). Trimming removed 0 bases at V and 5 bases at J, with 14 bases between. Germline CDR1 SGHAT, CDR2 FQNNGV. This CDR3 spans 15 amino acids. The DNA for the CDR3 is TGTGCCAGCAGCTTAGAAGTTCACAGGGCCGACGAGCAGTACGTC. It specifies CASSLEVHRADEQYV.

This clonotype was found many times. This chain connects TRBV20-1 to TRBJ2-3; maybe TRBD2 (6 bases). Between the trimmed V and J ends, which lost 1 base and 5 bases, there was a span of 7 bases. Looked up from germline, CDR1 is DFQATT and CDR2 is SNEGSKA (reference sequence). The CDR3 is 12 amino acids. This CDR3 is CSARVGGDTQYF. Here the CDR3 DNA reads TGCAGTGCTAGAGTGGGGGGAGATACGCAGTATTTT.

The chain links TRBV12-3 or TRBV12-4 to TRBJ2-5; no clear D gene. The CDR3 runs to 12 residues. Trimming cost V 2 bases and J 7 bases, with 8 bases left between them. DNA of the CDR3: TGTGCCAGCAGTTTATCCCATGGGACCCAGTACTTC. Translated, it gives CASSLSHGTQYF.

This clonotype was picked up many times. The chain uses TRBV5-1 and TRBJ1-1; 10 positions agree with TRBD1. With 4 bases clipped from V and 10 bases from J, the junction kept 10 bases outside the gene matches. The germline gives CDR1 SGHRS, CDR2 YFSETQ. The CDR3 sequence is 14 residues long. CDR3 sequence: CASSPGQGGVSAFF. The CDR3 region has the DNA TGCGCCAGCAGCCCCGGACAGGGGGGAGTCTCAGCTTTCTTT.

The sample holds many counts of this clonotype. The rearrangement uses TRBV7-2 and TRBJ2-4; 9 bases are shared with TRBD1. V shed 4 bases, J shed 5 bases, and the junction held 9 bases outside the gene matches. The germline V gene has CDR1 SGHTA and CDR2 FQGNSA. There are 16 residues in the CDR3. CDR3 nucleotide sequence: TGTGCCAGCAGCTCTCGTCGGGACAGGGTCCAAAACATTCAGTACTTC. Residues: CASSSRRDRVQNIQYF.

This clonotype occurred many times. The chain uses TRBV4-3 and TRBJ1-3, with TRBD1 as a possible D gene (5 bases). The CDR3 covers 16 residues. Germline CDR1 and CDR2: LGHNA and YSLEER. V gave up 0 bases and J gave up 4 bases, with 13 bases separating them. Written as DNA, the CDR3 is TGCGCCAGCAGCCAAGATACGGGGGGTAGGGGAAACACCATATATTTT. Protein: CASSQDTGGRGNTIYF.

This clonotype was detected only a few times. The chain employs TRBV6-5 and TRBJ1-4; D gene unclear. Germline CDR1 MNHEY, CDR2 SVGAGI. V lost 5 bases and J lost 8, with 15 bases in between. This CDR3 comprises 14 residues. The CDR3 region is CASSRSGTLEKLFF. CDR3 DNA sequence: TGTGCCAGCAGTCGTTCGGGAACTTTGGAAAAACTGTTTTTT.